This entry is about one TCR beta chain. The antigen remains unidentified. This sample was included in a study of Ad26.COV2.S vaccination and SARS-CoV-2 variants. Study-level points and caveats: Measures of TCR breadth and depth may have fallen short of total T cell responses. Responses of spike-specific T cells (both CD8+ and CD4+) reportedly showed substantial breadth after vaccination.

TCRdb keeps only in-frame clones here, not all; method: immunoSEQ multiplex PCR. The sample has about 440,000 clones; approximately 90% are singletons. The CDR3 consists of 13 residues. CDR1 is MDHEN and CDR2 is SYDVKM in the germline V gene. The V segment lost 6 bases and the J segment 3 bases; nucleotides outside the gene matches: 3. The sample's treatment: over 15 received Ad26.COV2.S at low or high dose, single or two shots; about 5 received placebo; per-sample allocation not given. The samples date from day 63 after the first vaccine or placebo injection. Recruitment in Boston yielded a donor of adult age, 18-55 years.

V usage is TRBV28 and J usage is TRBJ1-1; TRBD1 matches 8 bases. The sequence was obtained from a person between 18 and 59 years old who received the Ad26.COV2.S COVID-19 vaccine or a placebo. The sample in question was peripheral blood, obtained in a trial of Ad26.COV2.S vaccine versus placebo. CDR3 nucleotides: TGTGCCAGCAGAACAGGGGGGGACACTGAAGCTTTCTTT. Its protein product is CASRTGGDTEAFF.